One and the same sample provided the 8 T cell receptor beta chains below, sequenced in a study of OX40 agonist ivuxolimab in advanced cancers. Sequencing was performed with immunoSEQ multiplex PCR; in TCRdb, only in-frame clones are kept and a portion is missing. The sample includes some 99,000 clones, approximately 94% of them seen just once. The sample in question was CD4+ or CD8+ T cells sorted from blood, obtained in a trial of the OX40 agonist ivuxolimab. These receptors all stem from an adult with an advanced solid tumor such as melanoma, head and neck, liver or kidney cancer.

The gene calls are TRBV11-2 and TRBJ2-5; 10 bases are a match to TRBD2. Losses at the gene ends were 3 bases for V and 5 bases for J; bases not matched to a gene: 6. The germline gives CDR1 SGHAT, CDR2 FQNNGV. The CDR3 runs 15 residues. The CDR3 reads CASSFVSGGAETQYF. DNA of the CDR3: TGTGCCAGCAGCTTTGTCAGCGGGGGGGCGGAGACCCAGTACTTC.

The chain couples TRBV10-3 to TRBJ2-1, with D perhaps TRBD2 (9 bases). CDR1 is ENHRY, CDR2 SYGVKD, per germline. Between the trimmed V and J ends, which lost 5 bases and 4 bases, there was a span of 24 bases. The length of the CDR3 is 18 residues. The CDR3 sequence: CAISPGTGVAGDYNEQFF. The CDR3 coding sequence is TGTGCCATCAGTCCCGGGACAGGAGTAGCGGGGGATTACAATGAGCAGTTCTTC.

The rearrangement joins TRBV10-3 to TRBJ2-3; D is unresolved. The V and J ends lost 0 bases and 0 bases respectively, with 10 bases between them. Germline CDR1 and CDR2: ENHRY and SYGVKD. The CDR3 is made up of 16 amino acids. CDR3 loop: CAISESVRLSTDTQYF. The CDR3 DNA reads as TGTGCCATCAGTGAGTCTGTCCGCTTGAGCACAGATACGCAGTATTTT.

The chain carries TRBV4-2 and TRBJ2-7, with 10 positions matching TRBD2. The CDR3 extends over 15 amino acids. The ends lost 1 base at V and 2 bases at J; junction bases unmatched: 2. CDR1 is LGHNA and CDR2 is YNFKEQ in the germline V gene. CDR3 protein: CASSQGGTSAYEQYF. The CDR3 DNA is TGTGCCAGCAGCCAAGGGGGGACTAGCGCCTACGAGCAGTACTTC.

This chain uses TRBV7-2 with TRBJ2-3; D unresolved. With 4 bases removed from V and 4 bases from J, the gap between germline ends came to 6 bases. The CDR3 sequence is 12 residues long. Per germline, CDR1 SGHTA and CDR2 FQGNSA. For the CDR3, the DNA is TGTGCCAGCAGCTCCGCGGCAGATACGCAGTATTTT. This encodes CASSSAADTQYF.

The chain recombines TRBV12-5 with TRBJ2-3; D possibly corresponds to TRBD1 (7 bases). The CDR3 has 12 amino acids. CDR1 is LGHNT, CDR2 FRNRAP, per germline. Between the trimmed V and J ends, which lost 7 bases and 9 bases, there was a span of 14 bases. Here the CDR3 reads CASASQGGTQYF. Here the CDR3 DNA reads TGTGCTAGTGCCTCTCAGGGGGGCACGCAGTATTTT.

The chain links TRBV19 to TRBJ2-1; 13 nucleotides agree with TRBD2. The germline CDR1 and CDR2 sequences are LNHDA and SQIVND (reference sequence). V shed 4 bases and J 10 bases; nucleotides not matched to a gene: 10. CDR3 length: 16 residues. The CDR3 is CASSTPRGTSGTEQFF. CDR3 coding DNA: TGTGCCAGTAGTACCCCAAGGGGGACTAGCGGGACCGAGCAGTTCTTC.

The V gene is TRBV4-3, the J gene TRBJ2-7, with D perhaps TRBD2 (6 bases). CDR1 is LGHNA, CDR2 YSLEER, per germline. The CDR3 runs 13 residues. V lost 1 base to trimming and J lost 6 bases, with 10 bases between them. The CDR3 nucleotides read TGCGCCAGCAGCCAAGTGAGGGACTCCGAGCAGTACTTC. It specifies CASSQVRDSEQYF.